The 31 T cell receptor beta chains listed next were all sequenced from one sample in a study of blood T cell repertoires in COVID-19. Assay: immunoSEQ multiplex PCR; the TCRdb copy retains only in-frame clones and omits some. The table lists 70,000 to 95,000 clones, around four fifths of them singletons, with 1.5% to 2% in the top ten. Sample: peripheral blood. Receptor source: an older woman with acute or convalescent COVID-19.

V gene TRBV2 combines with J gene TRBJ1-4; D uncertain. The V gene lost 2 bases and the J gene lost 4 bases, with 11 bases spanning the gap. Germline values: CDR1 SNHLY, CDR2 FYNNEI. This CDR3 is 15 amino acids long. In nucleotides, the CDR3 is TGTGCCAGCAGTGAAAACGGGCGGGTTAATGAAAAACTGTTTTTT. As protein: CASSENGRVNEKLFF. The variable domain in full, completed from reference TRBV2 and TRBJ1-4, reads EPEVTQTPSHQVTQMGQEVILRCVPISNHLYFYWYRQILGQKVEFLVSFYNNEISEKSEIFDDQFSVERPDGSNFTLKIRSTKLEDSAMYFCASSENGRVNEKLFFGSGTQLSVL.

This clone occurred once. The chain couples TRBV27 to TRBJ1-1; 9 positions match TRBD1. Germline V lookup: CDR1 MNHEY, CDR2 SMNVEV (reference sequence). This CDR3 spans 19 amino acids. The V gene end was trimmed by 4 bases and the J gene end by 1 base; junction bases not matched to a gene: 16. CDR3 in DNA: TGTGCCAGCAGTTCTGACAGGGGGGGCAAATCGGCGGGGAACACTGAAGCTTTCTTT. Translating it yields CASSSDRGGKSAGNTEAFF.

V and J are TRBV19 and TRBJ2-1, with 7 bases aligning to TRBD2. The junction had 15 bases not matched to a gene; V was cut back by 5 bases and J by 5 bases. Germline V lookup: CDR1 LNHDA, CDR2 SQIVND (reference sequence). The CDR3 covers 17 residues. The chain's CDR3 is CASSRNGWWEGNNEQFF. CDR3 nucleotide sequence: TGTGCCAGTAGTCGGAACGGTTGGTGGGAGGGGAACAATGAGCAGTTCTTC.

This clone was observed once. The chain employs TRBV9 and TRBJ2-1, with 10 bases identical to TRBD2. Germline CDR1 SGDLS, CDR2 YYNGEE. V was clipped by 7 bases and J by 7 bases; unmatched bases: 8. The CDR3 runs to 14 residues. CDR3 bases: TGTGCCAGCGGGAGGACTAGCGGAAAAAATGAGCAGTTCTTC. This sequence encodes CASGRTSGKNEQFF.

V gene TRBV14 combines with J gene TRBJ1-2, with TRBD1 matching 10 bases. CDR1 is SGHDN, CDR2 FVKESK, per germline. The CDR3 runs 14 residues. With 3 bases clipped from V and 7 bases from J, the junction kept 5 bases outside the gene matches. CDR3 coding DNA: TGTGCCAGCAGCCAGGCCAGGACAGGGGGTGGCTACACCTTC. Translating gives CASSQARTGGGYTF. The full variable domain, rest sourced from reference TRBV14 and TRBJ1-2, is EAGVTQFPSHSVIEKGQTVTLRCDPISGHDNLYWYRRVMGKEIKFLLHFVKESKQDESGMPNNRFLAERTGGTYSTLKVQPAELEDSGVYFCASSQARTGGGYTFGSGTRLTVV.

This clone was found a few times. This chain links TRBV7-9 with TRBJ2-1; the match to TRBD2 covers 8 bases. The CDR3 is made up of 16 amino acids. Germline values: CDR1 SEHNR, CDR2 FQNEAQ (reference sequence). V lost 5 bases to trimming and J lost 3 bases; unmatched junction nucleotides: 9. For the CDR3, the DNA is TGTGCCAGCAGCCGAGTCGGTAGCGGGGACTACAATGAGCAGTTCTTC. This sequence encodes CASSRVGSGDYNEQFF.

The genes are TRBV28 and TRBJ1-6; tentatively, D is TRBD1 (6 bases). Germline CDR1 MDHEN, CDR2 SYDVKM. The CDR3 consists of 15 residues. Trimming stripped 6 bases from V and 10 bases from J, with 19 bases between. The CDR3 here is CASRPTWGGYSPLHF. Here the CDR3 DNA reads TGTGCCAGCAGACCTACCTGGGGGGGCTACTCACCCCTCCACTTT.

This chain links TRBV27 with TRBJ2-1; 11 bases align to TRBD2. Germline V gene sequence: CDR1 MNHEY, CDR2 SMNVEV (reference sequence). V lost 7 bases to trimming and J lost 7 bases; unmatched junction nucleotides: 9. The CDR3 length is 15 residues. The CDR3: CASTRTSGSSNEQFF. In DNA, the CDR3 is TGTGCCAGCACCCGTACTAGCGGGAGTTCTAATGAGCAGTTCTTC.

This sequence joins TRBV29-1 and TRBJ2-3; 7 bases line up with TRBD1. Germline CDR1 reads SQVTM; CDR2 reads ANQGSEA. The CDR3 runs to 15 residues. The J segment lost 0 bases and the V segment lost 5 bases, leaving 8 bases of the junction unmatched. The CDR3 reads CSVRLGTASTDTQYF. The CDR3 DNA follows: TGCAGCGTTAGGTTGGGGACAGCTAGCACAGATACGCAGTATTTT.

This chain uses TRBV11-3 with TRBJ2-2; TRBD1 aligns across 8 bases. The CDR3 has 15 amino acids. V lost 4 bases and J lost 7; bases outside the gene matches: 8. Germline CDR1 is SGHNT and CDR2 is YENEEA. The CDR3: CASSSRGQEDGELFF. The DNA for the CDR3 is TGTGCCAGCAGCTCAAGGGGACAGGAAGACGGGGAGCTGTTTTTT.

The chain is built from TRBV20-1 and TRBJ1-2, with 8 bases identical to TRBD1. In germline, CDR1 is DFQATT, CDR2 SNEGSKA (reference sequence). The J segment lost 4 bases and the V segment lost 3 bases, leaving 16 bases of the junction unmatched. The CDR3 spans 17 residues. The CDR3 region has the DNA TGCAGTGCTAGTTCAGGGGGCAAAGATGCGGGTGTCTATGGCTACACCTTC. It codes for CSASSGGKDAGVYGYTF.

CDR3 region: CASSYDRDRGPSTDTQYF. CDR3 sequence (DNA): TGTGCCAGCAGTTACGATCGGGACAGGGGGCCGAGCACAGATACGCAGTATTTT. The chain joins TRBV6-2 or TRBV6-3 to TRBJ2-3; 12 nucleotides match TRBD1. This CDR3 comprises 18 residues. The germline V gene has CDR1 MNHEY and CDR2 SVGEGT. Trimming removed 2 bases from V and 0 bases from J; junction bases left unmatched: 6.

The CDR3 DNA reads TGTGCCAGTAGTCCAGGGACTAGTGATCCGACAGATACGCAGTATTTT. It encodes CASSPGTSDPTDTQYF. The chain recombines TRBV19 with TRBJ2-3; TRBD2 agrees at 8 bases. CDR1 and CDR2 from the germline V gene are LNHDA and SQIVND (reference sequence). The ends lost 5 bases at V and 3 bases at J; junction bases unmatched: 10. There are 16 residues in the CDR3.

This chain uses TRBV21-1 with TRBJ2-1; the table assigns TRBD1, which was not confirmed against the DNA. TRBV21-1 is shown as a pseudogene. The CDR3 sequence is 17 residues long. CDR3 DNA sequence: TGTGCCAGCAGCAAACTGGGGACAGGCGCCCCTTGGGGTGAGCAGTTCTTC. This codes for CASSKLGTGAPWGEQFF.

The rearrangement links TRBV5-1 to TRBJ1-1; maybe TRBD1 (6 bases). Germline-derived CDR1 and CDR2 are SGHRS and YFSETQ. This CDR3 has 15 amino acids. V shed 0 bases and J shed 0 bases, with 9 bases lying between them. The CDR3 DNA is TGCGCCAGCAGCTTGGAGGCAGGGGTGAACACTGAAGCTTTCTTT. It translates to CASSLEAGVNTEAFF.

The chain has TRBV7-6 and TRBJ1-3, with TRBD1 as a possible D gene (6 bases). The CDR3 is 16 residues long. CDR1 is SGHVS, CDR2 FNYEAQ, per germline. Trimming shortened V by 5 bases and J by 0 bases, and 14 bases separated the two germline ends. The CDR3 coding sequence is TGTGCCAGCAGCGCTGGACAGATCCCCTCTGGAAACACCATATATTTT. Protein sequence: CASSAGQIPSGNTIYF.

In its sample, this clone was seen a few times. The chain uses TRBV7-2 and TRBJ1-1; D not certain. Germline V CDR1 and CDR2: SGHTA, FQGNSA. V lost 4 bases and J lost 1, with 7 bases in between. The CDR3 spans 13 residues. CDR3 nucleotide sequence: TGTGCCAGCAGCTCGACACGGAACACTGAAGCTTTCTTT. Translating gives CASSSTRNTEAFF.

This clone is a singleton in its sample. CDR3 nucleotides: TGTGCCACCAGTGATCCCAGGGGGAGAACCTACGAGCAGTACTTC. Translated: CATSDPRGRTYEQYF. The rearrangement joins TRBV24-1 to TRBJ2-7; 7 bases are shared with TRBD1. The germline V gene has CDR1 KGHDR and CDR2 SFDVKD. The trim removed 3 bases at V and 2 bases at J, leaving 6 bases unmatched. The CDR3 has 15 residues.

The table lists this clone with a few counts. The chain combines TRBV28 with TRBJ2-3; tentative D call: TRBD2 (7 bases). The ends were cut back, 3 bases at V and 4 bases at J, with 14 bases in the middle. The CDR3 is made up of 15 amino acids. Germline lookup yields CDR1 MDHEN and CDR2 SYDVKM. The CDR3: CASSLGGASADTQYF. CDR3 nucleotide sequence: TGTGCCAGCAGTTTGGGGGGGGCGAGCGCAGATACGCAGTATTTT. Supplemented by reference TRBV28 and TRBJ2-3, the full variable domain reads DVKVTQSSRYLVKRTGEKVFLECVQDMDHENMFWYRQDPGLGLRLIYFSYDVKMKEKGDIPEGYSVSREKKERFSLILESASTNQTSMYLCASSLGGASADTQYFGPGTRLTVL.

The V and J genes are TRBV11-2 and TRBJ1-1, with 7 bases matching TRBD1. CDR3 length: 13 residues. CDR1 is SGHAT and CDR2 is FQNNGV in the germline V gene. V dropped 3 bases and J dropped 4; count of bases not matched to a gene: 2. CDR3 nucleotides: TGTGCCAGCAGCTTCGGACAGGCCACTGAAGCTTTCTTT. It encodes CASSFGQATEAFF.

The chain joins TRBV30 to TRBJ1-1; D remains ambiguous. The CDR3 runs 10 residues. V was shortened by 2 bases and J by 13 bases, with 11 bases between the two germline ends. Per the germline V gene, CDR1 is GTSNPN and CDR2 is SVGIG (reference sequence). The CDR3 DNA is TGTGCCTGGAGTCCCCAGGTGGTTTTCTTT. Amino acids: CAWSPQVVFF.

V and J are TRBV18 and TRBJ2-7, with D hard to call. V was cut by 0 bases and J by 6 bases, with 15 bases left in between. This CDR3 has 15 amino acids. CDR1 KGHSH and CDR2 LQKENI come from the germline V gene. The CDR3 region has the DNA TGTGCCAGCTCACCACCGATACGGGTAGTCTCCGAGCAGTACTTC. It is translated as CASSPPIRVVSEQYF.

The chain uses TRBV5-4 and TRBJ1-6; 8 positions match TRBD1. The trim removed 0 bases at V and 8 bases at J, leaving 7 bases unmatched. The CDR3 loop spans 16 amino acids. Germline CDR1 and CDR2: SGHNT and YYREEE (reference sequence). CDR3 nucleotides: TGTGCCAGCAGCTTGGAAACAGGGGGTATTCATTCACCCCTCCACTTT. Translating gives CASSLETGGIHSPLHF.

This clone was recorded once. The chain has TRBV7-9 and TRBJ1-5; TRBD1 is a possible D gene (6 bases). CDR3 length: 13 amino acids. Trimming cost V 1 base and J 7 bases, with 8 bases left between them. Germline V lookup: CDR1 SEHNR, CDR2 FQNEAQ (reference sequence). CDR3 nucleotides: TGTGCCAGCAGCTTAGAGAGGGGGCAGCCCCAGCATTTT. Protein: CASSLERGQPQHF. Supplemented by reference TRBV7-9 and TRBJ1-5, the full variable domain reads DTGVSQNPRHKITKRGQNVTFRCDPISEHNRLYWYRQTLGQGPEFLTYFQNEAQLEKSRLLSDRFSAERPKGSFSTLEIQRTEQGDSAMYLCASSLERGQPQHFGDGTRLSIL.

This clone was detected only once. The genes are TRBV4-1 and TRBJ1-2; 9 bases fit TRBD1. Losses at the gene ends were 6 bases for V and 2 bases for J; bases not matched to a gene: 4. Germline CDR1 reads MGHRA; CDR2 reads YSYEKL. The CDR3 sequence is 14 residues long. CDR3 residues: CASSPGTGNYGYTF. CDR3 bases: TGCGCCAGCAGTCCCGGGACAGGGAACTATGGCTACACCTTC.

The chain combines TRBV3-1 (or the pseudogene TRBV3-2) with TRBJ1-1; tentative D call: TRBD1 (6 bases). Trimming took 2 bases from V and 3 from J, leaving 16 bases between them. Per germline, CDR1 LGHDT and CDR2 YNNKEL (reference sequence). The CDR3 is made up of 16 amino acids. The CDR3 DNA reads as TGTGCCAGCAGCCAACCACTAAGGGGGACGGACACTGAAGCTTTCTTT. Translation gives CASSQPLRGTDTEAFF.

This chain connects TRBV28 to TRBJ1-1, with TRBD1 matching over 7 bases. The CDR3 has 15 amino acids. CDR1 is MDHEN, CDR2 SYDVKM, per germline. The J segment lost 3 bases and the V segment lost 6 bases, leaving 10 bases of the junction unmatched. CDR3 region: CASSRTGVTDTEAFF. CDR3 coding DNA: TGTGCCAGCAGCCGTACAGGGGTTACGGACACTGAAGCTTTCTTT.

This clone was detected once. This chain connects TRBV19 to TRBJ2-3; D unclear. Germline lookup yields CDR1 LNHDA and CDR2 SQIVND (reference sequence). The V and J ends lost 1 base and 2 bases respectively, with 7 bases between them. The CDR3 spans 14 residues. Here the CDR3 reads CASSIGQVTDTQYF. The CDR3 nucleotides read TGTGCCAGTAGTATAGGGCAGGTCACAGATACGCAGTATTTT. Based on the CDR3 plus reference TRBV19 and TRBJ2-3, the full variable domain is DGGITQSPKYLFRKEGQNVTLSCEQNLNHDAMYWYRQDPGQGLRLIYYSQIVNDFQKGDIAEGYSVSREKKESFPLTVTSAQKNPTAFYLCASSIGQVTDTQYFGPGTRLTVL.

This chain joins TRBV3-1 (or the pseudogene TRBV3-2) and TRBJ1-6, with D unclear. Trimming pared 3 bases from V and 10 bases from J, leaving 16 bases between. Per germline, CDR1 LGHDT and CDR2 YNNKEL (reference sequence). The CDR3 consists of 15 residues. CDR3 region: CASSQEDPSGSPLHF. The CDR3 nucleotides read TGTGCCAGCAGCCAGGAGGACCCCTCGGGATCACCCCTCCACTTT.

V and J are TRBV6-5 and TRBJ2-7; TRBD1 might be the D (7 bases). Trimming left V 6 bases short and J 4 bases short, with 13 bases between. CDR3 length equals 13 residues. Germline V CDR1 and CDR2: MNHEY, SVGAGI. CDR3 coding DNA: TGTGCCAGCAGGCGGGACAGCCGATACGAGCAGTACTTC. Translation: CASRRDSRYEQYF.

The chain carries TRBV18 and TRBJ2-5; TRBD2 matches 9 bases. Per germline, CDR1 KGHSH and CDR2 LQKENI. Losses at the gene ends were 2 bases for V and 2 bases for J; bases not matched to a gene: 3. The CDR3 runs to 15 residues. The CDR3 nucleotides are TGTGCCAGCTCACCAGTAAGCGGGGGGCAAGAGACCCAGTACTTC. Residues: CASSPVSGGQETQYF.